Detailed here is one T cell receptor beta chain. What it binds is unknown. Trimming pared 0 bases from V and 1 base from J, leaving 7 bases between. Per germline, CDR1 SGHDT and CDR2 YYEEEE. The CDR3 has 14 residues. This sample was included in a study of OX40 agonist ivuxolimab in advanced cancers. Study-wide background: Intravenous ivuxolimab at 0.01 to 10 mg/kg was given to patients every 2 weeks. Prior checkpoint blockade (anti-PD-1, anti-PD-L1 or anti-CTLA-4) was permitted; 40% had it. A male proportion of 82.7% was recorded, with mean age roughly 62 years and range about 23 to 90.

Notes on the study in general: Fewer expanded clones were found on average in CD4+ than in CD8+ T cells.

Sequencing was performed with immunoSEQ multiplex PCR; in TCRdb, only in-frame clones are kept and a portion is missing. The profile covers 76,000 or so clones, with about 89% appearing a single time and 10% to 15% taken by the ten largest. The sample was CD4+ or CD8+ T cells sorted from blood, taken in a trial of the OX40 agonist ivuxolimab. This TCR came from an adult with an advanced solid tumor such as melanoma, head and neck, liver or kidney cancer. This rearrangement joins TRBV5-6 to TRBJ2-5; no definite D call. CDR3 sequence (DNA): TGTGCCAGCAGCTTGGGACGGCCCCAAGAGACCCAGTACTTC. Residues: CASSLGRPQETQYF.